This is a list of T cell receptor beta chains from one sample in a study of blood T cell repertoires in COVID-19. The data were produced by immunoSEQ multiplex PCR, yet TCRdb's version contains in-frame clones alone and is incomplete. The sample includes under 200,000 clones, 80% of them seen just once. What was sequenced was peripheral blood. These receptors all come from a man between 65 and 80 years old with active or convalescent COVID-19. The CDR3 runs from the conserved cysteine through the conserved F or W. D genes are given only for firm matches. Expanded clones are given a class, and other clones once, few, many or no size at all.

>TRBD1|TRBV6-6|TRBJ1-1|.
TGTGCCAGCAGTTATTTACAGGGGAAAACTGAAGCTTTCTTT
CASSYLQGKTEAFF
>.|TRBV7-6|TRBJ2-2|.
TGTGCCAGCAGCTTAGCTTCCTCAGGCACCGGGGAGCTGTTTTTT
CASSLASSGTGELFF
>.|TRBV2|TRBJ2-1|.
TGTGCCAGCAGCCCCGGGATCTACAATGAGCAGTTCTTC
CASSPGIYNEQFF
>TRBD1|TRBV7-8|TRBJ1-6|once
TGTGCCAGCAGCTTGGTACAGGGGGCGGTTAATTCACCCCTCCACTTT
CASSLVQGAVNSPLHF
>TRBD1|TRBV7-2|TRBJ2-4|.
TGTGCCAGCAGCTTAGTGCCTTCCACCGGGACAGGGGCCAAAAACATTCAGTACTTC
CASSLVPSTGTGAKNIQYF
>TRBD2|TRBV11-2|TRBJ2-5|.
TGTGCCAGCAGCTTAGACCGCTCTAGCGGGGGGGAAGAGACCCAGTACTTC
CASSLDRSSGGEETQYF
>.|TRBV30|TRBJ1-5|.
TGTGCCTGGACGGGACAACCCAATCAGCCCCAGCATTTT
CAWTGQPNQPQHF
>.|TRBV7-2|TRBJ1-1|.
TGTGCCAGCAGCCCCCAGGATACCGGCACTGAAGCTTTCTTT
CASSPQDTGTEAFF
>TRBD1|TRBV30|TRBJ1-1|.
TGTGCCTGGAGCCGGACAGGAACTAACACTGAAGCTTTCTTT
CAWSRTGTNTEAFF
>TRBD2|TRBV30|TRBJ2-5|.
TGTGCCCGCGGACTAGCGGGAGATGGAGAGACCCAGTACTTC
CARGLAGDGETQYF
>.|TRBV15|TRBJ2-1|.
TGTGCCACCAGCAGGGGGAGCTCCTACAATGAGCAGTTCTTC
CATSRGSSYNEQFF
>.|TRBV7-6|TRBJ1-2|.
TGTGCCAGCAGCTTAGGGACAGACCCTAACTATGGCTACACCTTC
CASSLGTDPNYGYTF
>.|TRBV4-2|TRBJ1-1|few
TGTGCCAGCAGCCCAGAGGACAGCCTGAACACTGAAGCTTTCTTT
CASSPEDSLNTEAFF
>.|TRBV3-1/TRBV3-2|TRBJ1-3|.
TGTGCCAGCAGCCCAGCATGGGGACACCCATTT
CASSPAWGHPF
>.|TRBV7-3|TRBJ2-2|.
TGTGCCAGCAGCTCCCCCGGTGATAGCGGGAACACCGGGGAGCTGTTTTTT
CASSSPGDSGNTGELFF
>TRBD1|TRBV9|TRBJ1-1|.
TGTGCCAGCAGCTTAACCGGGACAGGGGGCTTGACCACTGAAGCTTTCTTT
CASSLTGTGGLTTEAFF
>.|TRBV5-4|TRBJ1-4|.
TGTGCCAGCAGCTTGGAGCGTGCAACTAATGAAAAACTGTTTTTT
CASSLERATNEKLFF
>.|TRBV27|TRBJ1-6|.
TGTGCCAGCAGCCCCAACGCCGAGGGACCCCTCCACTTT
CASSPNAEGPLHF
>TRBD1|TRBV6-6|TRBJ1-3|.
TGTGCCAGCAGTAGATTTGACCCCGGACAGGGGGGAAACACCATATATTTT
CASSRFDPGQGGNTIYF
>TRBD1|TRBV7-2|TRBJ1-5|.
TGTGCCAGCAGCCTCCAGACAGGGGTCAATCAGCCCCAGCATTTT
CASSLQTGVNQPQHF
>.|TRBV19|TRBJ1-2|.
TGTGCCAGTAGTGCGGCGGACGGGGACTATGGCTACACCTTC
CASSAADGDYGYTF
>.|TRBV6-2/TRBV6-3|TRBJ1-1|.
TGTGCCAGCAGTTACCCCGACACTGAAGCTTTCTTT
CASSYPDTEAFF
>.|TRBV28|TRBJ1-2|.
TGTGCCAGCAGTAGACGCCGGGAGGGGAACTATGGCTACACCTTC
CASSRRREGNYGYTF
>.|TRBV27|TRBJ1-6|.
TGTGCCAGCAGTTTGGAGGGGAGGCCAGGGTCACCCCTCCACTTT
CASSLEGRPGSPLHF
>.|TRBV5-1|TRBJ1-1|.
TGCGCCAGCAGCCCCGTGATGCCGGACACTGAAGCTTTCTTT
CASSPVMPDTEAFF
>TRBD1|TRBV19|TRBJ1-2|.
TGTGCCAGTAGTCCCTCACCCGGGACAGGGCATGGCTACACCTTC
CASSPSPGTGHGYTF